Sequencing of this T cell receptor beta chain was carried out in a study of T cell responses to AZD1222 COVID-19 vaccine. Findings and caveats of the study: Epitopes outside B.1.351 and B.1.1.7 mutated regions reportedly drew nearly half of spike TCRs. Among AZD1222 vaccinees, only 5 to 7 were seropositive at baseline. Spike-specific TCR breadth and depth rose after two AZD1222 doses. Across the whole spike, CD4 TCRs peaked at regions 160-218 and 743-854.

At least ten counts were recorded for this clone. Its antigen remains unknown. Germline V gene sequence: CDR1 SGHVS, CDR2 FNYEAQ. The germline V and J ends were trimmed by 5 bases and 3 bases, with 20 bases remaining between them. The CDR3 is 17 residues long. Measured with immunoSEQ multiplex PCR; TCRdb has only the in-frame clones, and not every one. The repertoire holds 70,000 to 95,000 clones, with just under 90% as singletons. Specimen: peripheral blood, collected on day 0 of MenACWY control vaccination. The TCR comes from an adult in good health. The V and J genes are TRBV7-6 and TRBJ2-1, with D perhaps TRBD2 (6 bases). For the CDR3, the DNA is TGTGCCAGCAGCCCCTTGGTAGGGCGGGGTGACTACAATGAGCAGTTCTTC. This codes for CASSPLVGRGDYNEQFF.